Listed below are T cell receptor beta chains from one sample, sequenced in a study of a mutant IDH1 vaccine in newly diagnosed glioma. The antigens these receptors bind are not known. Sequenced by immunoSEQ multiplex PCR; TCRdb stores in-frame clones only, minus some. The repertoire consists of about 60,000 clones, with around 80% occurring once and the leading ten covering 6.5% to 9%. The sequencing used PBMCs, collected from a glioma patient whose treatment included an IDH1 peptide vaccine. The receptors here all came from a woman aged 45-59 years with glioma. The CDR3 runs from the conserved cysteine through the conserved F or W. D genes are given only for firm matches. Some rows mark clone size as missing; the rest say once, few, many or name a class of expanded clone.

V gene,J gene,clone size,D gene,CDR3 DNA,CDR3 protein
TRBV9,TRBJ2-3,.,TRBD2,TGTGCCAGCAGCGGGGGACTAGCGGGGGGTTGGGATACGCAGTATTTT,CASSGGLAGGWDTQYF
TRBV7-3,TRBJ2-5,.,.,TGTGCCAGCAGCTTTAGTTCCCCCGGCTTAGGGGAGACCCAGTACTTC,CASSFSSPGLGETQYF
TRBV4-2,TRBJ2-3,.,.,TGTGCCAGCAGCCCCTTGGGGAGCGGATCCACAGATACGCAGTATTTT,CASSPLGSGSTDTQYF
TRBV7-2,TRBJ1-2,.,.,TGTGCCAGCAGCCCCCAAGGGGTGGGTAGCTACACCTTC,CASSPQGVGSYTF
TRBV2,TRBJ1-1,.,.,TGTGCCACCGGGGCAGATTCCCCTATGAACACTGAAGCTTTCTTT,CATGADSPMNTEAFF
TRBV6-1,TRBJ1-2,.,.,TGTGCCAGCAGACCCAGCATGATTCCCTATGGCTACACCTTC,CASRPSMIPYGYTF
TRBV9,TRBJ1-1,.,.,TGTGCCAGCAGCGCCCCCCAAGGGAGGGCCACTGAAGCTTTCTTT,CASSAPQGRATEAFF
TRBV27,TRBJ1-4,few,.,TGTGCCAGCAGTCCCAAAGGGAATGAAAAACTGTTTTTT,CASSPKGNEKLFF
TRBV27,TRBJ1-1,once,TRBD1,TGTGCCAGCCGCCCTACCCCGACAGGGTATAACACTGAAGCTTTCTTT,CASRPTPTGYNTEAFF
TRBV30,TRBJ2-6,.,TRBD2,TGTGCCTGGGTTTTAGCGGGGGGGGCTGGGGCCAACGTCCTGACTTTC,CAWVLAGGAGANVLTF
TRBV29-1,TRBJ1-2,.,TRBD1,TGCAGCGTTCTGGACAGGGACTATGGCTACACCTTC,CSVLDRDYGYTF
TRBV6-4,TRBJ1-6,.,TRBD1,TGTGCCAGCAGCTTGGAGGGGGCCGTTTCACCCCTCCACTTT,CASSLEGAVSPLHF
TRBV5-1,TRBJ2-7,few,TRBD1,TGCGCCAGCCTTGGACAGGGATATGGGGAGCAGTACTTC,CASLGQGYGEQYF
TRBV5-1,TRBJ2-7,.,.,TGCGCCAGCAGCCCAGGGGACGGGTACGAGCAGTACTTC,CASSPGDGYEQYF
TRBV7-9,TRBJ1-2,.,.,TGTGCCAGCAGCTCTAACTATGGCTACACCTTC,CASSSNYGYTF